The clone carrying this T cell receptor (beta chain) was observed once. These data belong to a study of CD4 and CD8 cells across lung adenocarcinoma regions. Looked up from germline, CDR1 is WNHNN and CDR2 is SYGVQD (reference sequence). The CDR3 runs to 15 residues. With V trimmed by 3 bases and J by 3 bases, 2 bases remained unmatched. TCRdb re-analysed the PCR reads in MiXCR, keeping a single row per CDR3 protein. The sample contains around 11,000 distinct CDR3 sequences, 40% to 65% of which appear only once. Samples came from patients with localized non-small cell lung adenocarcinoma. The clonotype originates from a male donor with lung adenocarcinoma. The CD4 and CD8 labels of this study may be unreliable. The sequenced material came from CD4+ T cells from the center of a lung tumor. The rearrangement uses TRBV10-1 and TRBJ2-3; 11 positions agree with TRBD2. The CDR3, as DNA: TGCGCCAGCAGTGATACTAGCGGGGGTACAGATACGCAGTATTTT. As protein: CASSDTSGGTDTQYF.